One sample yielded the 13 T cell receptor beta chains listed below, sequenced in a study of T cells after yellow fever vaccination. TCRdb redid the calling of the 5' RACE reads with MiXCR, one entry per CDR3 protein. Here the sample spans some 260,000 distinct CDR3 sequences, about 5.2% being singletons. The sample was CD4+ T cells sorted from PBMCs, taken on the day of the yellow fever booster vaccination. Receptor source: a man aged 18 to 30 who received the YFV17D yellow fever vaccine.

This clonotype was observed at least ten times. This chain uses TRBV4-2 with TRBJ1-5; D not resolved. The CDR3 covers 14 residues. The germline V gene encodes CDR1 LGHNA and CDR2 YNFKEQ. The V end lost 4 bases, the J end lost 1 base, and 8 bases lay between the germline ends. The CDR3 DNA reads as TGTGCCAGCAGCCGGCAACAAAGCAATCAGCCCCAGCATTTT. This sequence encodes CASSRQQSNQPQHF.

This clonotype was counted ten times or more. The chain combines TRBV5-1 with TRBJ2-7, with 7 bases matching TRBD1. Germline lookup yields CDR1 SGHRS and CDR2 YFSETQ. This CDR3 region has 13 residues. J was trimmed by 7 bases and V by 5 bases; bases with no gene match: 9. The CDR3 DNA reads TGCGCCAGCAGTCGTACAGGGGATCGGGAGCAGTACGTC. Amino acid sequence: CASSRTGDREQYV.

This clonotype was detected ten times or more. DNA of the CDR3: TGTGCCAGCAGTTTTACGGGACACGCGAGGAACACTGAAGCTTTCTTT. This sequence encodes CASSFTGHARNTEAFF. The rearrangement uses TRBV6-5 and TRBJ1-1, with a weak D call TRBD1 (6 bases). In germline, CDR1 is MNHEY, CDR2 SVGAGI. The CDR3 runs 16 residues. Trimming cost V 4 bases and J 1 base, with 16 bases left between them.

There are a few counts of this clonotype. CDR3 loop: CATSRVQTANYGYTF. DNA for the CDR3: TGTGCCACCAGCAGAGTACAGACGGCTAACTATGGCTACACCTTC. The chain recombines TRBV15 with TRBJ1-2; unclear D gene. This CDR3 has 15 residues. Per the germline V gene, CDR1 is LNHNV and CDR2 is YYDKDF (reference sequence). V was cut by 1 base and J by 0 bases, with 9 bases left in between.

This chain links TRBV9 with TRBJ2-5, with D tentatively TRBD1 (5 bases). Trimming pared 4 bases from V and 3 bases from J, leaving 16 bases between. Germline loops: CDR1 SGDLS, CDR2 YYNGEE. This CDR3 spans 15 amino acids. The CDR3 DNA reads as TGTGCCAGCAGCAAAGACCCATCAGGGAAAGAGACCCAGTACTTC. Protein product: CASSKDPSGKETQYF.

This clonotype appeared many times. The chain uses TRBV20-1 and TRBJ2-3; no clear D gene. In germline, CDR1 is DFQATT, CDR2 SNEGSKA (reference sequence). Trimming cost V 3 bases and J 0 bases, with 10 bases left between them. The CDR3 has 14 amino acids. CDR3 sequence reads: CSARLQTSTDTQYF. DNA for the CDR3: TGCAGTGCTAGGCTCCAGACTAGCACAGATACGCAGTATTTT.

This clonotype appeared many times. The chain joins TRBV6-6 to TRBJ1-5, with 7 bases identical to TRBD1. The CDR3 is 16 residues long. The V and J ends lost 6 bases and 2 bases, in that order; junction bases with no gene match: 10. Germline lookup yields CDR1 MNHNY and CDR2 SVGAGI (reference sequence). CDR3 sequence: CASSGRSGGGNQPQHF. The CDR3 DNA sequence: TGTGCCAGCAGCGGCAGGTCAGGGGGTGGCAATCAGCCCCAGCATTTT.

This clonotype was recorded many times. The V call is TRBV6-2 or TRBV6-3, the J call TRBJ1-1; D is uncertain. CDR1 is MNHEY and CDR2 is SVGEGT in the germline V gene. With 4 bases removed from V and 0 bases from J, the gap between germline ends came to 18 bases. The CDR3 contains 17 residues. CDR3 sequence: CASSSLKGSFMNTEAFF. The CDR3 nucleotides read TGTGCCAGCAGTTCCCTAAAGGGTTCTTTTATGAACACTGAAGCTTTCTTT.

CDR3 loop: CASSHTGGGVGELFF. CDR3 sequence (DNA): TGTGCCAGCAGCCACACAGGGGGCGGGGTCGGGGAGCTGTTTTTT. The chain is built from TRBV6-2 or TRBV6-3 and TRBJ2-2; TRBD1 matches at 9 bases. The CDR3 is 15 residues long. V shed 6 bases, J shed 7 bases, and the junction held 9 bases outside the gene matches. Germline assignment: CDR1 MNHEY and CDR2 SVGEGT.

This clonotype appeared a few times. J is TRBJ1-5 and V is TRBV18; D is unresolved. CDR1 is KGHSH and CDR2 is LQKENI in the germline V gene. The CDR3 runs 17 residues. V lost 3 bases and J 0 bases, leaving 15 bases between the germline ends. CDR3 residues: CASSPPPGGYSNQPQHF. CDR3 DNA: TGTGCCAGCTCACCCCCCCCAGGCGGCTATAGCAATCAGCCCCAGCATTTT.

J is TRBJ1-1 and V is TRBV4-1, with 7 nucleotides matching TRBD1. The germline gives CDR1 MGHRA, CDR2 YSYEKL. V shed 3 bases, J shed 9 bases, and the junction held 7 bases outside the gene matches. The CDR3 totals 13 residues. CDR3 coding DNA: TGCGCCAGCAGCCAGGTACAGGGGAACAAAGCTTTCTTT. As protein: CASSQVQGNKAFF.

This clonotype was seen a few times. The rearrangement links TRBV20-1 to TRBJ1-3; unclear D gene. The CDR3 has 13 residues. Germline CDR1 is DFQATT and CDR2 is SNEGSKA (reference sequence). V dropped 2 bases and J dropped 7 bases, with 12 bases sitting between them. The chain's CDR3 is CSARKSEENTIYF. CDR3 nucleotides: TGCAGTGCTAGAAAGTCAGAGGAGAACACCATATATTTT.

This clonotype came up a few times. This chain joins TRBV4-1 and TRBJ2-4; possibly TRBD1 for D (5 bases). Trimming removed 7 bases at V and 3 bases at J, with 16 bases between. CDR3 length equals 15 residues. Germline CDR1 and CDR2: MGHRA and YSYEKL. Written as DNA, the CDR3 is TGCGCCAGCAACCAGCCAGGGATGGGCAAAAACATTCAGTACTTC. This translates into CASNQPGMGKNIQYF.